What follows is one T cell receptor beta chain and its context. The antigen this receptor binds is unknown. The sample holds no much larger clone one base away, and base qualities are not on file. For CDR1 and CDR2, the germline V gene lists SGHRS and YFSETQ. The germline V end is reduced by 2 bases and the J end by 1 base; junction bases left unmatched: 2. From the cysteine up to the phenylalanine, the CDR3 has a length of 14 residues. CDR3 DNA is the only sequence kept; it has 42 bases, read in frame from the first base. The data were obtained in a study of T cell responses to AZD1222 COVID-19 vaccine (dated by TCRdb to the early 2020s). In terms of the full investigation: AZD1222 recipients whose second dose came at about 4 weeks and those whose second dose came at about 12 weeks were combined into one group, since spike-specific TCR depth and breadth did not differ between the two schedules. Enrollment into the trials was organized by age into subgroups of 18-55, 56-69 and 70-plus years, and those subgroups contained approximately 150, 30 and 60 TCR-sequenced participants, respectively. A total of 230 to 250 trial participants underwent TCR sequencing, of whom 200 to 220 had received two doses of AZD1222 and about 25 had received two doses of the MenACWY control vaccine. Summary of the overall study and its limitations: The whole spike protein was spanned by vaccine-associated CD4 TCRs, and dominant responses were seen in regions 160-218 and 743-854. After two AZD1222 doses, both the breadth and the depth of spike-specific TCRs were significantly higher than at day 0 and than in MenACWY recipients. No day 14 peak-response samples were available, so repertoires were characterized only after the peak T cell response. Participants were mostly white British and included more females than males, and it was suggested by the authors that clonal diversity may have been underestimated. The 56-69-year group was small, and its depth increase did not reach significance, likely because of low power. Conclusions about previously exposed vaccinees were limited because only five to seven AZD1222 recipients were SARS-CoV-2 seropositive at baseline. Reportedly, almost half of the unique spike-specific TCRs recognized epitopes lying outside the regions that are mutated in the B.1.351 and B.1.1.7 variants.

The CDR3 regions of human TCRbeta chains were analyzed by immunosequencing. The authors' pipeline ran thus. Repertoire TCRs were matched against a reference library of SARS-CoV-2-specific TCRs generated with the MIRA antigen-specificity platform. Breadth was defined as the fraction of unique TCRs that were SARS-CoV-2-associated, and depth was defined as the fraction of total T cells that were SARS-CoV-2-associated. Using the MIRA data, each spike-specific TCR was mapped to the spike region that the TCR reacts to and placed in a CD4 or CD8 class. Log10-transformed breadth and depth values were compared by one-way ANOVA with Sidak's multiple comparisons tests. TCRdb's version of the immuneACCESS table is confined to in-frame rearrangements and falls short of the full clone set. An unresolved V gene accounts for under half of the shortfall where checked; the remainder is of unknown origin. Clonal size and the V and J genes are those of that table, whereas D and trimming came from the DNA. The sample table holds about 150,000 clones, of which about nine tenths were seen once. The top ten hold about 2% of the sample.

What this sample's time point label stands for: baseline before first vaccination. Samples from vaccinated people were obtained from the UK trials COV001 and COV002, which included a single-blind randomized controlled phase 2/3 trial of AZD1222 (ChAdOx1 nCoV-19) in healthy adults. For TCRbeta chain sequencing, PBMC samples from trial participants were taken at day 0 and at day 28 after the second dose. This receptor was obtained from an adult in good health. This chain joins TRBV5-1 to TRBJ1-1, with 7 bases matching TRBD1. The starting material was peripheral blood, obtained on day 0 of AZD1222 vaccination. The CDR3 loop reads CASSLGGGNTEAFF. The bases are TGCGCCAGCAGCTTAGGGGGCGGGAACACTGAAGCTTTCTTT.